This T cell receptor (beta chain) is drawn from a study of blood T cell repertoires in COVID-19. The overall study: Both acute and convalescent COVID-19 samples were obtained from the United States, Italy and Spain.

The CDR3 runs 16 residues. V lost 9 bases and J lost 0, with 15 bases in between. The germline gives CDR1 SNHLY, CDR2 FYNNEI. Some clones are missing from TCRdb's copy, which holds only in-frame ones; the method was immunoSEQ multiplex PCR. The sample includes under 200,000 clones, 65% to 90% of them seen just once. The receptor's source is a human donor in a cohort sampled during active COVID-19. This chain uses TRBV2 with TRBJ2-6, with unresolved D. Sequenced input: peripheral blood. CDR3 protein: CARVDNLHSGANVLTF. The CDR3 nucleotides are TGTGCCAGGGTAGACAACCTTCACTCTGGGGCCAACGTCCTGACTTTC.